A selection of T cell receptor beta chains follows, all from one sample in a study of beta chain features in type 1 diabetes. Here immunoSEQ multiplex PCR was the method, and the copy in TCRdb shows in-frame clones only, minus some. The sample gives 150,000 or so clones, about 9.1% of which show up once; over 2% is in the top ten. The sample comprised central memory CD4+ T cells from blood. Source of these receptors: a woman aged 18-30 years in good health. The CDR3 runs from the conserved cysteine through the conserved F or W. Fields, in order: clone size, V gene, J gene, D gene, CDR3 protein, CDR3 DNA. A D gene is named only where the DNA matches it firmly. The listing skips clone size in some rows; elsewhere it reads once, few, many or a size class.

>few|TRBV9|TRBJ1-1|-
CASSVMEATEAFF
TGTGCCAGCAGCGTGATGGAGGCCACTGAAGCTTTCTTT
>-|TRBV27|TRBJ1-6|-
CASSLDSGSSPLHF
TGTGCCAGCAGTTTAGATTCCGGGAGTTCACCCCTCCACTTT
>few|TRBV11-2|TRBJ2-3|-
CASSSTPRAIDTQYF
TGTGCCAGCAGCTCAACACCGAGGGCTATAGATACGCAGTATTTT
>-|TRBV5-5|TRBJ2-2|-
CASSSWTVNTGELFF
TGTGCCAGCAGCTCCTGGACAGTCAACACCGGGGAGCTGTTTTTT
>-|TRBV12-5|TRBJ2-5|-
CASGLGRRGDNQETQYF
TGTGCTAGTGGTTTGGGCCGGCGTGGGGACAACCAAGAGACCCAGTACTTC
>-|TRBV9|TRBJ1-1|-
CASSVGGSTEAFF
TGTGCCAGCAGCGTAGGAGGGAGCACTGAAGCTTTCTTT
>few|TRBV5-6|TRBJ1-1|TRBD1
CASSLNPQGAREAFF
TGTGCCAGCAGCTTGAACCCTCAGGGGGCTCGGGAAGCTTTCTTT
>-|TRBV7-9|TRBJ2-1|-
CASSSPGSGNNEQFF
TGTGCCAGCAGCTCGCCGGGATCTGGGAACAATGAGCAGTTCTTC
>-|TRBV5-8|TRBJ1-6|TRBD1
CASSLKGDRFPLHF
TGTGCCAGCAGCCTCAAGGGGGACAGATTCCCCCTCCACTTT
>-|TRBV4-3|TRBJ2-1|-
CASSQDRVLSNEQFF
TGCGCCAGCAGCCAAGATCGAGTACTCTCCAATGAGCAGTTCTTC
>few|TRBV10-3|TRBJ2-1|TRBD2
CAISESAGGPGEQFF
TGTGCCATCAGTGAGTCTGCGGGAGGGCCAGGTGAGCAGTTCTTC
>-|TRBV5-1|TRBJ2-3|-
CATTRTGGRTDTQYF
TGCGCCACCACTAGGACAGGAGGGAGGACAGATACGCAGTATTTT
>few|TRBV7-2|TRBJ2-6|TRBD1
CASSLKGGDGANVLTF
TGTGCCAGCAGCTTGAAAGGGGGCGATGGGGCCAACGTCCTGACTTTC
>-|TRBV2|TRBJ2-3|-
CASRPGLGGPDTQYF
TGTGCCAGCAGACCGGGACTAGGGGGCCCAGATACGCAGTATTTT
>few|TRBV29-1|TRBJ2-1|TRBD2
CSVEEWQGGANEQFF
TGCAGCGTTGAAGAGTGGCAGGGAGGGGCTAATGAGCAGTTCTTC
>-|TRBV11-2|TRBJ1-2|TRBD1
CASSPRYAGQGPIGYTF
TGTGCCAGCAGCCCCCGGTACGCGGGACAGGGGCCGATAGGCTACACCTTC
>few|TRBV7-9|TRBJ1-2|TRBD1
CASSLAPGQGYGYTF
TGTGCCAGCAGCTTAGCCCCGGGACAGGGGTATGGCTACACCTTC
>few|TRBV6-5|TRBJ1-2|TRBD1
CASSYSGTGSSGYTF
TGTGCCAGCAGTTACTCTGGGACAGGGTCGAGTGGCTACACCTTC
>-|TRBV19|TRBJ2-7|-
CASSISTNEQYF
TGTGCCAGTAGTATATCAACAAACGAGCAGTACTTC
>few|TRBV2|TRBJ2-5|-
CASSQSGGKTQYF
TGTGCCAGCTCCCAATCAGGGGGGAAGACCCAGTACTTC
>few|TRBV2|TRBJ2-7|-
CASSFLQDGGYEQYF
TGTGCCAGCAGTTTCCTACAGGACGGTGGCTACGAGCAGTACTTC
>few|TRBV29-1|TRBJ1-2|TRBD1
CSVGDRADETF
TGCAGCGTAGGGGACAGGGCGGATGAGACCTTC